The clone carrying this T cell receptor (beta chain) occurred a few times. Its cognate antigen is unknown. These data originate in a study of STAT5B mutations in CD4+ large granular lymphocyte leukemia. Broader study findings: 8/27 top patient clones versus 2/35 control clones were TRBV06-family. CD4-sorted patient repertoires seemed more clonal than healthy CD4+ repertoires.

Sequencing was at survey level. Sequenced by immunoSEQ multiplex PCR; TCRdb stores in-frame clones only, minus some. The data contain about 23,000 clones, over 80% of them seen just once; the ten biggest clones take up 8.6%. Trimming cost V 4 bases and J 5 bases; bases outside gene matches: 6. This CDR3 comprises 14 residues. The V gene's germline CDR1 is GTSNPN and CDR2 SVGIG (reference sequence). The clonotype originates from a human donor in good health. The gene calls are TRBV30 and TRBJ2-1; the match to TRBD2 covers 9 bases. Sequencing was carried out using CD4+ T cells from blood buffy coats. CDR3 protein: CAWTKGLANNEQFF. The CDR3 nucleotides read TGTGCCTGGACAAAGGGACTAGCTAACAATGAGCAGTTCTTC.